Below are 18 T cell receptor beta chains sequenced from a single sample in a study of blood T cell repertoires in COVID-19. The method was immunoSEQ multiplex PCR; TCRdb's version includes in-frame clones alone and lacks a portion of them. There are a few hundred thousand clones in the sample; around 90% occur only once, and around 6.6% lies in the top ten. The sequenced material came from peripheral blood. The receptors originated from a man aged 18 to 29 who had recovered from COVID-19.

Here the CDR3 reads CASSDPLSGRGISYNEQFF. In DNA, the CDR3 is TGCGCCAGCAGTGACCCATTAAGCGGGAGAGGGATATCCTACAATGAGCAGTTCTTC. The J gene is TRBJ2-1, the V gene TRBV10-1, with TRBD2 matching over 8 bases. The junction had 14 bases not matched to a gene; V was cut back by 3 bases and J by 1 base. Germline V lookup: CDR1 WNHNN, CDR2 SYGVQD (reference sequence). The CDR3 extends over 19 amino acids.

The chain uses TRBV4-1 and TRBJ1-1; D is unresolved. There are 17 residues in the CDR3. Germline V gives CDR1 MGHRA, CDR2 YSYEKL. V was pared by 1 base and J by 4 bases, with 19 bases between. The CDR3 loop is CASSQAGGLQRGTEAFF. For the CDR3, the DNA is TGCGCCAGCAGCCAAGCAGGAGGCTTACAACGGGGCACTGAAGCTTTCTTT.

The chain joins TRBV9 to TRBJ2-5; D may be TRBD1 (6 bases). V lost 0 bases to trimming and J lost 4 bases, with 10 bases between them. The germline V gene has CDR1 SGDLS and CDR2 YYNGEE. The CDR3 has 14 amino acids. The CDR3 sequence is CASSVVGRGETQYF. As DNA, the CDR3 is TGTGCCAGCAGCGTAGTGGGCAGGGGAGAGACCCAGTACTTC.

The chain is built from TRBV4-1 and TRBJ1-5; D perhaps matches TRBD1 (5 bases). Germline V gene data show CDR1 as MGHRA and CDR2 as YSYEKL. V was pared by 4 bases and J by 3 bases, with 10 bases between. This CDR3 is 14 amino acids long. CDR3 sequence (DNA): TGCGCCAGCAGCCCAGGAGGGACCAATCAGCCCCAGCATTTT. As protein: CASSPGGTNQPQHF.

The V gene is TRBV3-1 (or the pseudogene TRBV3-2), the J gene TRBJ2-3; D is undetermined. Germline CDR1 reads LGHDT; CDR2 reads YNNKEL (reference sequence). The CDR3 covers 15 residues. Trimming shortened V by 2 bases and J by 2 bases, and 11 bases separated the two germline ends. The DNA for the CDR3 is TGTGCCAGCAGCCAACGCGGTCTTCTCACAGATACGCAGTATTTT. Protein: CASSQRGLLTDTQYF.

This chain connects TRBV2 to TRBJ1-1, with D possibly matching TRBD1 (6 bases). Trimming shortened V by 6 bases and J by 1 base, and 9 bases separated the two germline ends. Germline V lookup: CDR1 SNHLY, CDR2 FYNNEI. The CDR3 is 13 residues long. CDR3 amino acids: CASRYRENTEAFF. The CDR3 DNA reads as TGTGCCAGCAGGTACAGGGAGAACACTGAAGCTTTCTTT.

The CDR3 loop reads CASSYTRDRGFGEQYF. The CDR3 DNA is TGTGCCAGCAGTTACACACGGGACAGGGGTTTCGGAGAGCAGTACTTC. The V call is TRBV6-5, the J call TRBJ2-7, with TRBD1 matching over 10 bases. The CDR3 contains 16 residues. The ends lost 2 bases at V and 7 bases at J; junction bases unmatched: 11. The V gene's germline CDR1 is MNHEY and CDR2 SVGAGI.

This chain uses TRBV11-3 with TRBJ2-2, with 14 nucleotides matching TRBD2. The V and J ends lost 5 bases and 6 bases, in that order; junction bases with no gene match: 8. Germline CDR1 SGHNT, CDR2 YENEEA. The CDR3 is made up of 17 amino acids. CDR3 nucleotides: TGTGCCAGCAGCCCCGGGACTAGCGGGAGCGGCTCCGGGGAGCTGTTTTTT. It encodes CASSPGTSGSGSGELFF.

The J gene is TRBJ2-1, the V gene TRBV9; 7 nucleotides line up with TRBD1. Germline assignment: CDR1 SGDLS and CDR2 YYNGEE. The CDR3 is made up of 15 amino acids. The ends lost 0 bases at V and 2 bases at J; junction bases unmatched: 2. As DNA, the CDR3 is TGTGCCAGCAGCGTAGACGGGACAGCCTACAATGAGCAGTTCTTC. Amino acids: CASSVDGTAYNEQFF.

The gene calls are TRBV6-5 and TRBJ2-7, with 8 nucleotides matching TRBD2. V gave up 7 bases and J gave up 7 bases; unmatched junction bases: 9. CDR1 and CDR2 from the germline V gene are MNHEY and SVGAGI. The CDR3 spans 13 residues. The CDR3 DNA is TGTGCCAGCACTCGTTCTGGGACTAGGGAGCAGTACTTC. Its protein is CASTRSGTREQYF.

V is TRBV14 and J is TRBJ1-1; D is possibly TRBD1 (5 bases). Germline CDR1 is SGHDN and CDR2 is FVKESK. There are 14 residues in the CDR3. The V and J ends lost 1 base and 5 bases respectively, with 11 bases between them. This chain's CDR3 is CASSQARAGTEAFF. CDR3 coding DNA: TGTGCCAGCAGCCAAGCCAGGGCAGGAACTGAAGCTTTCTTT.

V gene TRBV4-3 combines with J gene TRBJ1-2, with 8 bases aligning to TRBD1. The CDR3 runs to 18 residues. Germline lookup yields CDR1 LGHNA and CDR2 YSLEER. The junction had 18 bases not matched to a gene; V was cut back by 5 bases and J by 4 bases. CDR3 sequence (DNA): TGCGCCAGCAGCGCGACCCGGACAGGGAGTTCTAGTGTCTATGGCTACACCTTC. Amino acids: CASSATRTGSSSVYGYTF.

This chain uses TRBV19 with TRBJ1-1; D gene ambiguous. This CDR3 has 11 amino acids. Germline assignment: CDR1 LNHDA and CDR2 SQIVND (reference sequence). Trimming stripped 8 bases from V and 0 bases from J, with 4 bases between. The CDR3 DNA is TGTGCCAGTCATTTGAACACTGAAGCTTTCTTT. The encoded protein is CASHLNTEAFF.

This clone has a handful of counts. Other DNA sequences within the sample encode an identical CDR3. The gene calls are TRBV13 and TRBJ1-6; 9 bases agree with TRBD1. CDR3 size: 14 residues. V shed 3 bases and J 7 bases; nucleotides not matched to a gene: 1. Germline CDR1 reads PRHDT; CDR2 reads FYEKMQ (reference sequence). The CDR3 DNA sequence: TGTGCCAGCAGCTTGGGACAGGGAAATTCACCCCTCCACTTT. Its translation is CASSLGQGNSPLHF.

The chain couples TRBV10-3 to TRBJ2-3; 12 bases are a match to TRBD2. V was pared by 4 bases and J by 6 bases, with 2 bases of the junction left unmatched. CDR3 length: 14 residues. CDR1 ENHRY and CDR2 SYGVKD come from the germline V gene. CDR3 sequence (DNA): TGTGCCATCAGTGGTCTAGCGGGGGGGGATACGCAGTATTTT. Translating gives CAISGLAGGDTQYF.

The DNA for the CDR3 is TGTGCCAGCTGGGACAACTACAATGAGCAGTTCTTC. Its protein is CASWDNYNEQFF. The chain employs TRBV27 and TRBJ2-1; possible D gene TRBD1, 6 bases. Germline values: CDR1 MNHEY, CDR2 SMNVEV (reference sequence). The CDR3 is made up of 12 amino acids. V lost 8 bases and J lost 3, with 8 bases in between.

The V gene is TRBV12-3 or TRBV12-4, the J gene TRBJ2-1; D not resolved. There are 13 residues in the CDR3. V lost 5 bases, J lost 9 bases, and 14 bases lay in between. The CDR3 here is CASSPLTAGEQFF. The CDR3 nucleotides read TGTGCCAGCAGTCCACTCACCGCAGGTGAGCAGTTCTTC.

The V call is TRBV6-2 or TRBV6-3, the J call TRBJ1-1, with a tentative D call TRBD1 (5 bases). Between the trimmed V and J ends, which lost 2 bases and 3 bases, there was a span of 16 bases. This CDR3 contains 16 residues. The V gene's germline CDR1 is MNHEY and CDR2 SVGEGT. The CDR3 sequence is CASSYMSGGVHTEAFF. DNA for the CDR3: TGTGCCAGCAGTTACATGTCCGGGGGAGTGCACACTGAAGCTTTCTTT.